The present T cell receptor (beta chain) was sequenced within a study of PD-1 blockade in classical Hodgkin lymphoma (dated by TCRdb to the early 2020s). Notes on the research overall: Nivolumab dosing was 3 mg/kg intravenously every 2 weeks, continuing until either disease progression or unacceptable toxicity. The study used CyTOF and TCR beta sequencing to define a peripheral blood immune signature of response to PD-1 blockade in classical Hodgkin lymphoma.

As concerns this clone: Its antigen is still unknown. The record has no base qualities; no much larger clone is one base away.

The time point label on this specimen signifies: cycle 4 day 1 (C4D1), after 5 to 7 weeks of nivolumab. Every trial patient had relapsed after autologous stem cell transplantation, and cohorts A, B and C differed in prior brentuximab vedotin exposure. CD4+ T cells were purified from thawed PBMCs by magnetic negative selection with a Miltenyi CD4+ T cell isolation kit. The trial cohort was composed of under 70 patients with relapsed/refractory classical Hodgkin lymphoma, for whom complete response, partial response or progressive disease was recorded as best overall response. Trial patients were treated with single-agent nivolumab in the multi-cohort phase II CheckMate 205 trial. Best overall response was determined by an independent review committee according to the 2007 International Working Group response criteria. Trial PBMCs were obtained immediately prior to nivolumab initiation (C1D1) and on therapy at cycle 2 day 1 and cycle 4 day 1. After peripheral blood was drawn into 8 mL Vacutainer Cell Preparation Tubes, PBMCs were isolated by centrifugation and then cryopreserved. Purified CD4+ and CD8+ fractions were prepared only for cases with an additional available PBMC sample. Magnetically labelled cells were removed on LS columns in a quadroMACS separator, and the flow-through was retained as the purified fraction.

Overall study outcomes, separate from this receptor: Diversity was lower in patients who began nivolumab less than 1 year after ASCT, so these patients were left out of later analyses to avoid confounding by immune reconstitution. Baseline diversity similar to that of newly diagnosed patients was observed in trial patients achieving complete response, whereas significantly lower diversity was observed in partial responders and progressors. Newly diagnosed patients were reported to have lower baseline TCR diversity than healthy donors, and relapsed/refractory patients were reported to have lower baseline TCR diversity still. A significant rise by C4D1 was seen in CD4+ but not CD8+ TCR diversity (p=0.0027 vs p=0.16), with the rise being most apparent in complete responders (p=0.02). The study covered only a single clinical trial cohort, and the causes of the repertoire differences, possibly disease activity or prior therapy, were still not defined.

The germline V gene supplies CDR1 SGHTA and CDR2 FQGNSA. The CDR3 starts with the cysteine, ends with the phenylalanine, and has 16 residues. The entry retains the CDR3 DNA only, 48 bases that are in frame from base 1. V sheds 3 bases and J sheds 6 bases, leaving 17 bases between their ends. Genomic DNA was isolated using the Qiagen DNeasy kit from unsorted PBMCs as well as from negatively selected CD4+ and CD8+ fractions. Amplification of TCR beta CDR3 regions was done by immunoSEQ multiplex PCR with primers that anneal to V and J segments. A synthetic immune receptor repertoire was used to minimize amplification bias, and any remaining bias was removed computationally after sequencing. The published analysis was carried out like this. Custom Python scripts were used to quantify repertoire diversity as the Shannon entropy index. Unsorted, CD4+ and CD8+ repertoires were analyzed separately, except for combined analyses in which CD4+ and CD8+ sequences were merged in silico. Clonal expansion was defined as a frequency increase of at least 2-fold after treatment compared with C1D1, and clones undetected at baseline were assigned a pseudocount of 0.5. Singleton clones were defined as clones with 0 or 1 copy at C1D1, and non-singleton clones were defined as clones with 2 or more copies. Clones expanded in unsorted samples were annotated as CD4+, CD8+ or unknown by matching protein sequences in sorted samples from the same patient. Wilcoxon tests on paired samples were used to test changes in diversity from C1D1 to C4D1. This is the immuneACCESS table as TCRdb keeps it, with only in-frame sequences that have V and J called. A part of the clones is gone; compared with another copy, unresolved V genes explain less than half, and the rest is unexplained. V, J and clone size derive from that table, while D and trimming were established from the DNA sequence. The sample contains tens of thousands of clones, around 75% of them found a single time. The leading ten clones occupy about 3.1% of the sample.

The receptor was isolated from a human donor with classical Hodgkin lymphoma. The rearranged chain carries TRBV7-2 and TRBJ1-4, and possibly TRBD1, on 6 matching bases. The material was CD4+ T cells from blood, obtained before the fourth cycle of nivolumab. The CDR3 protein: CASSFKAGALDEKLFF. The sequenced DNA is TGTGCCAGCAGCTTCAAAGCAGGGGCCTTGGATGAAAAACTGTTTTTT.